The 22 T cell receptor beta chains below come from one sample, sequenced in a study of post-analysis software for immune sequencing data. Study-level results: Relative to controls, patients had five TRBV segments at higher frequency, with TRBV5-6, TRBV5-1 and TRBV20-1 among these.

These receptors have no identified antigens. The TCR beta cDNA libraries contained unique molecular identifiers. One entry per CDR3 protein results from TCRdb running MiXCR on the PCR reads. The sample has 740,000 or so distinct CDR3 sequences, 53% seen once. Sequencing was performed on blood. Receptors originate from a girl under 18 with multiple sclerosis.

This clonotype is a singleton in its sample. J is TRBJ1-6 and V is TRBV14, with TRBD1 as a possible D gene (5 bases). Germline V gene lookup returns CDR1 SGHDN and CDR2 FVKESK. V lost 4 bases, J lost 7 bases, and 17 bases lay in between. The CDR3 is 16 residues long. This CDR3 reads CASSPKRGARNSPLHF. The CDR3 DNA sequence: TGTGCCAGCAGCCCTAAAAGGGGCGCACGGAATTCACCCCTCCACTTT.

The gene calls are TRBV30 and TRBJ2-7; D gene uncertain. V lost 2 bases, J lost 6 bases, and 11 bases lay in between. Looked up from germline, CDR1 is GTSNPN and CDR2 is SVGIG (reference sequence). This CDR3 region has 12 residues. The DNA for the CDR3 is TGTGCCTGGAGTCCACAGTGGCGCGAGCAGTACTTC. Translating it yields CAWSPQWREQYF.

This clonotype has just a few counts. The chain is built from TRBV7-2 and TRBJ2-3; 8 bases align to TRBD1. The CDR3 runs to 17 residues. Germline trimming cut 4 bases from V and 3 bases from J; bases unmatched to any gene: 12. Germline lookup yields CDR1 SGHTA and CDR2 FQGNSA. The CDR3 DNA sequence: TGTGCCAGCAGCTCACCGGCCGGACAGGGTTGGACAGATACGCAGTATTTT. This sequence encodes CASSSPAGQGWTDTQYF.

This clonotype was observed a handful of times. The rearrangement links TRBV5-1 to TRBJ2-3, with 7 bases identical to TRBD1. The CDR3 sequence is 16 residues long. Per the germline V gene, CDR1 is SGHRS and CDR2 is YFSETQ. Trimming cost V 0 bases and J 6 bases; bases outside gene matches: 10. The CDR3 protein is CASSLAGTEFSDTQYF. DNA of the CDR3: TGCGCCAGCAGCTTGGCTGGGACAGAATTTTCCGATACGCAGTATTTT.

For this clonotype: A junction boundary mismatches the germline segment, possibly from a read error. The chain employs TRBV7-8 and TRBJ2-1, with 8 positions matching TRBD2. The germline gives CDR1 SGHVS, CDR2 FQNEAQ. CDR3 length: 16 residues. The CDR3 DNA follows: TGTGCCAGCACCTTACCGATAGCGGGACCCTACAATGAGCAGTTCTTC. Its translation is CASTLPIAGPYNEQFF. The full variable domain, with the rest looked up from reference TRBV7-8 and TRBJ2-1, is GAGVSQSPRYKVAKRGQDVALRCDPISGHVSLFWYQQALGQGPEFLTYFQNEAQLDKSGLPSDRFFAERPEGSVSTLKIQRTQQEDSAVYLCASTLPIAGPYNEQFFGPGTRLTVL.

V gene TRBV29-1 combines with J gene TRBJ2-7; 7 bases match TRBD1. Trimming removed 4 bases from V and 2 bases from J; junction bases left unmatched: 8. The CDR3 runs 14 residues. The germline V gene has CDR1 SQVTM and CDR2 ANQGSEA. The CDR3 nucleotides read TGCAGCGTTGTAACAGGGGAAAGGACCTACGAGCAGTACTTC. Encoded protein: CSVVTGERTYEQYF.

CDR3 DNA: TGCGCCAGCAGTATATACCGGAACAGCGTTCTGGGTGAGACCCAGTACTTC. Amino acid sequence: CASSIYRNSVLGETQYF. The gene calls are TRBV5-1 and TRBJ2-5; D call uncertain. Trimming cost V 5 bases and J 5 bases, with 25 bases left between them. The germline gives CDR1 SGHRS, CDR2 YFSETQ. CDR3 length equals 17 residues.

V and J are TRBV7-9 and TRBJ2-7; 10 bases are shared with TRBD2. This CDR3 is 14 amino acids long. Germline CDR1 and CDR2: SEHNR and FQNEAQ (reference sequence). V was pared by 5 bases and J by 9 bases, with 10 bases of the junction left unmatched. Written as DNA, the CDR3 is TGTGCCAGCAGCGCCAGGACTAGCGGAGAAGGGCAGTACTTC. Translating gives CASSARTSGEGQYF.

The V gene is TRBV29-1, the J gene TRBJ2-7, with D perhaps matching TRBD2 (6 bases). This CDR3 has 14 residues. Germline CDR1 is SQVTM and CDR2 is ANQGSEA. Deletions cut 1 base from V and 6 bases from J, with 16 bases between. CDR3 in DNA: TGCAGCGTTGAAGTTGGAGGGCTGGGGGGCGAGCAGTACTTC. Its protein is CSVEVGGLGGEQYF.

The gene calls are TRBV6-7 and TRBJ2-7, with 10 bases lining up with TRBD1. TRBV6-7 is recorded as an ORF, its role being uncertain. With V trimmed by 5 bases and J by 7 bases, 8 bases remained unmatched. CDR3 size: 14 residues. CDR3 sequence reads: CASSARQGAWEQYF. The DNA of the CDR3 is TGTGCCAGCAGTGCCCGACAGGGGGCTTGGGAGCAGTACTTC.

This clonotype turned up a few times. The chain carries TRBV20-1 and TRBJ2-3, with 14 bases aligning to TRBD2. V was pared by 3 bases and J by 6 bases, with 5 bases of the junction left unmatched. CDR3 length: 15 residues. Per the germline V gene, CDR1 is DFQATT and CDR2 is SNEGSKA (reference sequence). In DNA, the CDR3 is TGCAGTGCTAGCCGACTAGCGGGAGGGCGGGATACGCAGTATTTT. It is translated as CSASRLAGGRDTQYF.

The rearrangement links TRBV20-1 to TRBJ2-5, with 13 bases lining up with TRBD2. CDR3 length: 17 amino acids. V trimming: 6 bases; J trimming: 7 bases; junction bases outside the gene matches: 17. Per germline, CDR1 DFQATT and CDR2 SNEGSKA (reference sequence). The CDR3 sequence is CSAPNVSGLAGWTTQYF. CDR3 nucleotide sequence: TGCAGTGCCCCGAACGTATCGGGACTAGCGGGGTGGACGACCCAGTACTTC.

This chain joins TRBV20-1 and TRBJ2-7; 11 bases fit TRBD1. J lost 4 bases, V lost 0 bases, and 14 bases had no gene match. The CDR3 is 18 amino acids. Germline CDR1 is DFQATT and CDR2 is SNEGSKA (reference sequence). In nucleotides, the CDR3 is TGCAGTGCTAGAGAAAAACCGGGACAGGGGGGCCGGAGGTACGAGCAGTACTTC. This gives the protein CSAREKPGQGGRRYEQYF.

V and J are TRBV28 and TRBJ2-4, with 15 bases fitting TRBD2. The last part of the DNA fits TRBJ2-5 better; the J call may be wrong. This CDR3 comprises 16 residues. The germline V gene has CDR1 MDHEN and CDR2 SYDVKM. The CDR3 sequence is CASNYGLAGGRETQYF. The CDR3 bases are TGTGCCAGCAATTACGGACTAGCGGGAGGGCGAGAGACCCAGTACTTC.

The genes are TRBV5-1 and TRBJ2-7; unclear D gene. The V end lost 1 base, the J end lost 2 bases, and 10 bases lay between the germline ends. CDR3 length: 14 residues. Germline CDR1 reads SGHRS; CDR2 reads YFSETQ. The CDR3 sequence is CASSLSVLTYEQYF. The DNA of the CDR3 is TGCGCCAGCAGCTTGAGCGTCTTGACCTACGAGCAGTACTTC.

The chain recombines TRBV3-1 with TRBJ2-4, with unresolved D. Judging by the DNA end, TRBJ2-7 fits better; the J call may be wrong. The CDR3 runs 14 residues. CDR1 and CDR2 from the germline V gene are LGHDT and YNNKEL (reference sequence). This CDR3 is CASSQDLPSYEQYF. The CDR3 DNA reads as TGTGCCAGCAGCCAAGATTTGCCTAGCTACGAGCAGTACTTC.

The chain couples TRBV15 to TRBJ2-1, with 7 bases that match TRBD2. J was trimmed by 9 bases and V by 4 bases; bases with no gene match: 9. This CDR3 is 14 amino acids long. The germline V gene encodes CDR1 LNHNV and CDR2 YYDKDF (reference sequence). The CDR3 loop is CATSMGRGYGEQFF. CDR3 in DNA: TGTGCCACCAGCATGGGGCGGGGGTACGGTGAGCAGTTCTTC.

This clonotype was seen more than once but under ten times. The J gene is TRBJ2-5, the V gene TRBV24-1; 7 bases align to TRBD2. The V gene's germline CDR1 is KGHDR and CDR2 SFDVKD. Unmatched junction bases numbered 4, after V lost 2 bases and J lost 5 bases. The CDR3 sequence is 14 residues long. CDR3 residues: CATSDSSSGETQYF. The CDR3 region has the DNA TGTGCCACCAGTGATTCATCTAGCGGTGAGACCCAGTACTTC.

The chain links TRBV29-1 to TRBJ1-1; no firm D call. Germline assignment: CDR1 SQVTM and CDR2 ANQGSEA. Trimming removed 2 bases from V and 1 base from J, with 8 bases in between. This CDR3 region has 13 residues. The CDR3 DNA follows: TGCAGCGTTGAATCACAGCCGAACACTGAAGCTTTCTTT. Protein: CSVESQPNTEAFF.

V is TRBV20-1 and J is TRBJ2-1, with 7 bases lining up with TRBD2. The V and J ends lost 7 bases and 3 bases, in that order; junction bases with no gene match: 6. Germline CDR1 is DFQATT and CDR2 is SNEGSKA (reference sequence). CDR3 length equals 13 residues. CDR3 in DNA: TGCAGTGTACGACTAGCAGTCTACAATGAGCAGTTCTTC. Translating it yields CSVRLAVYNEQFF.

The chain couples TRBV18 to TRBJ2-1; 9 bases match TRBD1. The CDR3 is made up of 15 amino acids. With V trimmed by 0 bases and J by 9 bases, 6 bases remained unmatched. Germline V gene sequence: CDR1 KGHSH, CDR2 LQKENI. The CDR3 region is CASSPPWDRASEQFF. CDR3 nucleotides: TGTGCCAGCTCACCACCGTGGGACAGGGCCAGTGAGCAGTTCTTC.

This sequence joins TRBV15 and TRBJ2-1, with 9 bases matching TRBD2. The CDR3 spans 14 residues. Germline CDR1 is LNHNV and CDR2 is YYDKDF (reference sequence). J lost 6 bases, V lost 5 bases, and 5 bases had no gene match. In DNA form, the CDR3 reads TGTGCCACCAGCGGGACTAGCTCGGGCAATGAGCAGTTCTTC. It encodes CATSGTSSGNEQFF.